This T cell receptor beta chain was sequenced for a study of blood T cell repertoires in COVID-19. Overall study context: Acute-phase and convalescent COVID-19 samples originated in the United States, Italy and Spain.

The data were produced by immunoSEQ multiplex PCR, yet TCRdb's version contains in-frame clones alone and is incomplete. Of approximately 90,000 clones detected, 86% appear once; the ten largest clones hold less than 9.5%. Trimming stripped 3 bases from V and 2 bases from J, with 12 bases between. CDR1 and CDR2 (germline): SNHLY, FYNNEI. This CDR3 is built from 15 residues. What was sequenced was peripheral blood. J is TRBJ2-3 and V is TRBV2; D not resolved. The receptor was isolated from a man in his fifties or sixties with acute or convalescent COVID-19. As DNA, the CDR3 is TGTGCCAGCAGTGACAGGATAGAAGCCACAGATACGCAGTATTTT. This encodes CASSDRIEATDTQYF.